What follows describes a single T cell receptor beta chain. What it binds is not known. The data belong to a study of CD8 T cells in Susac syndrome. Findings and caveats of the study: The study recognized that the number of individuals in its TCR sequencing and HLA analysis was relatively small.

J was trimmed by 1 base and V by 6 bases; bases with no gene match: 6. Germline-derived CDR1 and CDR2 are MDHEN and SYDVKM. The CDR3 sequence is 15 residues long. In blood CD8+ and CD4+ T cells, TCR beta underwent sequencing. Controls were drawn from healthy donors and were matched for age and sex. Roughly 0.45 to 1 ug RNA was reverse transcribed with random hexamers. It was immunoSEQ multiplex PCR that amplified TCR beta CDR3 across 54 Vbeta and 13 Jbeta. In TCRdb, the immunoSEQ multiplex PCR reads were re-called with MiXCR into one record per CDR3 protein. In the table there are roughly 160,000 distinct CDR3 sequences, around 94% of which are singletons.

The chain joins TRBV28 to TRBJ1-5; 7 nucleotides agree with TRBD1. This TCR was sampled from a human donor in good health. Sequenced: CD4+ T cells from PBMCs. The CDR3 DNA reads TGTGCCAGCAGCCCCCAGGGGGGAAGCAATCAGCCCCAGCATTTT. Translation gives CASSPQGGSNQPQHF.